These T cell receptor beta chains were read from a single sample in a study of T cells after yellow fever vaccination. TCRdb re-analysed the 5' RACE reads in MiXCR, keeping a single row per CDR3 protein. The table includes some 300,000 distinct CDR3 sequences, over 8.5% detected once. This specimen was CD4+ T cells sorted from PBMCs, taken 45 days after the yellow fever booster vaccination. The receptors were sampled from a young man who received the YFV17D yellow fever vaccine. CDR3s include the opening cysteine and the closing phenylalanine or tryptophan. A D gene is named only where the DNA matches it firmly. The size field is filled for only some rows; it gives once, few, many or a size class.

v_gene: TRBV28; abundance: few; j_gene: TRBJ1-3; len: 16; d_gene: TRBD1; CDR3aa: CASSPHGTGLRNTIYF; CDR3nt: TGTGCCAGCAGTCCACACGGGACAGGGCTGAGAAACACCATATATTTT
v_gene: TRBV7-9; abundance: -; j_gene: TRBJ1-1; len: 15; d_gene: -; CDR3aa: CASSPGGLLRHEAFF; CDR3nt: TGTGCCAGCAGCCCCGGGGGACTTTTGCGACATGAAGCTTTCTTT
v_gene: TRBV6-5; abundance: -; j_gene: TRBJ2-1; len: 15; d_gene: -; CDR3aa: CASGGGASSYNQQFF; CDR3nt: TGTGCCAGCGGAGGGGGGGCGAGCTCCTACAATCAGCAGTTCTTC
v_gene: TRBV3-1; abundance: few; j_gene: TRBJ1-5; len: 14; d_gene: -; CDR3aa: CASSQGWGRNPQHF; CDR3nt: TGTGCCAGCAGCCAAGGTTGGGGGCGTAATCCCCAGCATTTT
v_gene: TRBV2; abundance: -; j_gene: TRBJ2-3; len: 18; d_gene: TRBD2; CDR3aa: CASGSGVGLAGNTDTQYF; CDR3nt: TGTGCCAGCGGATCGGGGGTCGGACTAGCGGGGAATACAGATACGCAGTATTTT
v_gene: TRBV5-1; abundance: many; j_gene: TRBJ2-3; len: 13; d_gene: -; CDR3aa: CASSQGRPDTQYF; CDR3nt: TGCGCCAGCAGCCAGGGACGGCCAGATACGCAGTATTTT
v_gene: TRBV5-6; abundance: -; j_gene: TRBJ1-6; len: 14; d_gene: -; CDR3aa: CASSPRLGSSPLHF; CDR3nt: TGTGCCAGCAGCCCCCGGTTGGGGAGTTCACCCCTCCACTTT
v_gene: TRBV7-3; abundance: few; j_gene: TRBJ2-1; len: 15; d_gene: -; CDR3aa: CASSFDREPYNEQFF; CDR3nt: TGTGCCAGCAGCTTCGACAGAGAACCATACAATGAGCAGTTCTTC
v_gene: TRBV5-8; abundance: -; j_gene: TRBJ2-6; len: 14; d_gene: -; CDR3aa: CASSLDVGANVLTF; CDR3nt: TGTGCCAGCAGCTTGGATGTTGGGGCCAACGTCCTGACTTTC
v_gene: TRBV7-7; abundance: many; j_gene: TRBJ2-2; len: 13; d_gene: -; CDR3aa: CASSLDRAGELFF; CDR3nt: TGTGCCAGCAGCTTGGACCGGGCCGGGGAGCTGTTTTTT
v_gene: TRBV4-3; abundance: few; j_gene: TRBJ1-1; len: 17; d_gene: TRBD1; CDR3aa: CASSRNLYRGENTEAFF; CDR3nt: TGCGCCAGCAGCCGGAATTTGTACAGGGGCGAGAACACTGAAGCTTTCTTT
v_gene: TRBV4-3; abundance: -; j_gene: TRBJ1-1; len: 15; d_gene: -; CDR3aa: CASSQSPGGYTEAFF; CDR3nt: TGCGCCAGCAGTCAATCCCCGGGGGGCTACACTGAAGCTTTCTTT
v_gene: TRBV20-1; abundance: many; j_gene: TRBJ1-5; len: 14; d_gene: TRBD1; CDR3aa: CSARETGDWQPQHF; CDR3nt: TGCAGTGCTAGAGAAACAGGGGACTGGCAGCCCCAGCATTTT
v_gene: TRBV20-1; abundance: many; j_gene: TRBJ2-1; len: 11; d_gene: -; CDR3aa: CSAREYNEQFF; CDR3nt: TGCAGTGCTAGAGAATACAATGAGCAGTTCTTC
v_gene: TRBV6-1; abundance: few; j_gene: TRBJ1-1; len: 12; d_gene: -; CDR3aa: CASDILNTEAFF; CDR3nt: TGTGCCAGCGATATCTTGAACACTGAAGCTTTCTTT
v_gene: TRBV7-2; abundance: -; j_gene: TRBJ2-1; len: 16; d_gene: TRBD2; CDR3aa: CASSRGGAGGDNEQFF; CDR3nt: TGTGCCAGCAGCCGAGGGGGAGCGGGGGGTGACAATGAGCAGTTCTTC
v_gene: TRBV20-1; abundance: -; j_gene: TRBJ1-6; len: 15; d_gene: -; CDR3aa: CSASPGAGFDSPLHF; CDR3nt: TGCAGTGCCAGCCCGGGTGCGGGGTTCGATTCACCCCTCCACTTT
v_gene: TRBV7-8; abundance: -; j_gene: TRBJ2-3; len: 15; d_gene: -; CDR3aa: CASSRGVSSTDTQYF; CDR3nt: TGTGCCAGCAGCCGCGGGGTATCTTCAACAGATACGCAGTATTTT
v_gene: TRBV7-9; abundance: many; j_gene: TRBJ1-1; len: 13; d_gene: -; CDR3aa: CASRTGTFTVAFF; CDR3nt: TGTGCCAGTAGAACCGGGACATTCACGGTAGCTTTCTTT
v_gene: TRBV27; abundance: few; j_gene: TRBJ2-1; len: 15; d_gene: TRBD2; CDR3aa: CASSLIAGVYNEQFF; CDR3nt: TGTGCCAGCAGTTTAATAGCGGGGGTATACAATGAGCAGTTCTTC
v_gene: TRBV20-1; abundance: few; j_gene: TRBJ2-5; len: 15; d_gene: TRBD2; CDR3aa: CSASRGGGASETQYF; CDR3nt: TGCAGTGCTAGTAGGGGCGGGGGGGCCTCGGAGACCCAGTACTTC
v_gene: TRBV4-3; abundance: few; j_gene: TRBJ1-1; len: 15; d_gene: -; CDR3aa: CASSQGTAVGTEAFF; CDR3nt: TGCGCCAGCAGCCAAGGAACCGCGGTCGGGACTGAAGCTTTCTTT
v_gene: TRBV5-1; abundance: few; j_gene: TRBJ2-2; len: 14; d_gene: -; CDR3aa: CASSTLQGGGELFF; CDR3nt: TGCGCCAGCAGCACCCTACAGGGAGGCGGGGAGCTGTTTTTT
v_gene: TRBV9; abundance: few; j_gene: TRBJ1-6; len: 14; d_gene: -; CDR3aa: CASQSAGGRMPLHF; CDR3nt: TGTGCCAGCCAATCTGCGGGGGGGCGGATGCCCCTCCACTTT
v_gene: TRBV28; abundance: many; j_gene: TRBJ2-5; len: 18; d_gene: -; CDR3aa: CASRPAGWQGPYQETQYF; CDR3nt: TGTGCCAGCAGACCCGCCGGGTGGCAGGGACCCTACCAAGAGACCCAGTACTTC
v_gene: TRBV11-2; abundance: -; j_gene: TRBJ1-4; len: 11; d_gene: -; CDR3aa: CASRSRGLLFF; CDR3nt: TGTGCCAGCCGCAGCAGGGGATTGCTGTTTTTT
v_gene: TRBV20-1; abundance: few; j_gene: TRBJ2-3; len: 15; d_gene: TRBD2; CDR3aa: CSASGLAGSTDTQYF; CDR3nt: TGCAGTGCTTCCGGACTAGCGGGGAGCACAGATACGCAGTATTTT
v_gene: TRBV5-1; abundance: few; j_gene: TRBJ1-1; len: 15; d_gene: -; CDR3aa: CASSLISAGNTEAFF; CDR3nt: TGCGCCAGCAGCCTTATATCGGCAGGGAACACTGAAGCTTTCTTT
v_gene: TRBV28; abundance: few; j_gene: TRBJ1-1; len: 11; d_gene: -; CDR3aa: CASRWGAEAFF; CDR3nt: TGTGCCAGCCGCTGGGGGGCTGAAGCTTTCTTT
v_gene: TRBV28; abundance: few; j_gene: TRBJ2-6; len: 16; d_gene: -; CDR3aa: CATGRIPNSGANVLTF; CDR3nt: TGTGCCACGGGACGGATCCCGAACTCTGGGGCCAACGTCCTGACTTTC
v_gene: TRBV7-9; abundance: -; j_gene: TRBJ2-3; len: 14; d_gene: TRBD2; CDR3aa: CASRPMGGTDTQYF; CDR3nt: TGTGCCAGCAGACCAATGGGGGGGACAGATACGCAGTATTTT
v_gene: TRBV11-3; abundance: few; j_gene: TRBJ2-3; len: 17; d_gene: -; CDR3aa: CASSLDSGAVSTDTQYF; CDR3nt: TGTGCCAGCAGCTTAGATTCCGGGGCGGTCAGCACAGATACGCAGTATTTT
v_gene: TRBV7-3; abundance: few; j_gene: TRBJ2-2; len: 12; d_gene: -; CDR3aa: CASKSYTGELFF; CDR3nt: TGTGCCAGCAAGAGTTACACCGGGGAGCTGTTTTTT
v_gene: TRBV27; abundance: -; j_gene: TRBJ1-1; len: 14; d_gene: -; CDR3aa: CASSLFGAGTEAFF; CDR3nt: TGTGCCAGCAGTTTATTCGGGGCGGGCACTGAAGCTTTCTTT
v_gene: TRBV7-2; abundance: few; j_gene: TRBJ1-6; len: 16; d_gene: TRBD1; CDR3aa: CASSLGGQGRSSPLHF; CDR3nt: TGTGCCAGCAGCTTAGGAGGACAGGGTAGGAGCTCACCCCTCCACTTT
v_gene: TRBV5-1; abundance: few; j_gene: TRBJ1-4; len: 15; d_gene: -; CDR3aa: CASSLAGSGGEKLFF; CDR3nt: TGCGCCAGCAGCTTGGCGGGGTCAGGAGGGGAAAAACTGTTTTTT
v_gene: TRBV29-1; abundance: few; j_gene: TRBJ2-6; len: 14; d_gene: -; CDR3aa: CSVTGFSGANVLTF; CDR3nt: TGCAGCGTGACGGGTTTCTCTGGGGCCAACGTCCTGACTTTC
v_gene: TRBV6-4; abundance: few; j_gene: TRBJ2-2; len: 15; d_gene: -; CDR3aa: CASPLGRTNTGELFF; CDR3nt: TGTGCCAGCCCCCTGGGGCGGACGAACACCGGGGAGCTGTTTTTT
v_gene: TRBV7-2; abundance: -; j_gene: TRBJ1-5; len: 15; d_gene: TRBD1; CDR3aa: CASSPLQGVNQPQHF; CDR3nt: TGTGCCAGCAGCCCACTACAGGGGGTCAATCAGCCCCAGCATTTT
v_gene: TRBV7-2; abundance: many; j_gene: TRBJ2-2; len: 14; d_gene: -; CDR3aa: CASSTGLATGELFF; CDR3nt: TGTGCCAGCAGCACAGGACTCGCCACCGGGGAGCTGTTTTTT
v_gene: TRBV5-1; abundance: -; j_gene: TRBJ1-3; len: 14; d_gene: -; CDR3aa: CASSGDTSGNTIYF; CDR3nt: TGCGCCAGCAGCGGGGACACCTCTGGAAACACCATATATTTT
v_gene: TRBV11-2; abundance: -; j_gene: TRBJ2-3; len: 17; d_gene: TRBD2; CDR3aa: CASSNSGGRLSTDTQYF; CDR3nt: TGTGCCAGCAGTAATAGCGGGGGGCGACTTAGCACAGATACGCAGTATTTT
v_gene: TRBV27; abundance: few; j_gene: TRBJ1-1; len: 14; d_gene: TRBD1; CDR3aa: CASGTGFMNTEAFF; CDR3nt: TGTGCCAGCGGGACAGGGTTTATGAACACTGAAGCTTTCTTT
v_gene: TRBV11-1; abundance: -; j_gene: TRBJ1-2; len: 13; d_gene: -; CDR3aa: CASSLSGSGGYTF; CDR3nt: TGTGCCAGCAGCTTGAGTGGATCTGGGGGCTACACCTTC
v_gene: TRBV6-5; abundance: many; j_gene: TRBJ1-2; len: 15; d_gene: -; CDR3aa: CASSYSSVAGYGYTF; CDR3nt: TGTGCCAGCAGTTACTCGTCGGTGGCAGGTTATGGCTACACCTTC
v_gene: TRBV12-3/TRBV12-4; abundance: few; j_gene: TRBJ1-6; len: 14; d_gene: -; CDR3aa: CASSLAPGESPLHF; CDR3nt: TGTGCCAGCAGTTTAGCGCCAGGGGAATCACCCCTCCACTTT
v_gene: TRBV6-2/TRBV6-3; abundance: -; j_gene: TRBJ1-1; len: 13; d_gene: -; CDR3aa: CASVRQTLTEAFF; CDR3nt: TGTGCCAGCGTCCGACAGACTCTCACTGAAGCTTTCTTT